This T cell receptor beta chain emerged from a study of human T cells and chemical hapten exposure. Across the study: All through the approximately 22-week study, the scalp of each patient received diphenylcyclopropenone doses weekly. Findings and caveats of the study: Versus controls, expanded TCRs had significantly more large CDR3 similarity clusters.

Time point in this sample: patch test 1, 2 weeks after DPC sensitization. Noted treatment: therapeutic diphenylcyclopropenone sensitization with weekly scalp DPC. Via MiXCR, TCRdb re-called the RACE reads, giving one row per CDR3 protein. The table includes under 65,000 distinct CDR3 sequences, around 9.3% detected once. Worth noting for this clonotype: Its antigen is currently unknown.

V was shortened by 2 bases and J by 6 bases, with 13 bases between the two germline ends. The CDR3 runs 14 residues. From germline, CDR1 is SGHRS and CDR2 YFSETQ. The sample consisted of whole blood, taken in connection with sensitization to the hapten diphenylcyclopropenone (DPC). The chain uses TRBV5-1 and TRBJ2-3; unclear D gene. The clonotype originates from a woman between 45 and 65 years old with alopecia areata. Some clones in this sample may be carry-over from other donors' samples. Written as DNA, the CDR3 is TGCGCCAGCAGCTTCGAGAGACGAACGGATACGCAGTATTTT. Translation: CASSFERRTDTQYF.